A selection of T cell receptor beta chains follows, all from one sample in a study of T cells in Graves' hyperthyroidism and ophthalmopathy. Using its own MiXCR run on the multiplex PCR reads, TCRdb lists one record per CDR3 protein. The table has 300,000 to 450,000 distinct CDR3 sequences, 15% to 17% seen once. The sequencing sample was made of blood. These receptors were taken from a woman aged 18 to 35 with Graves' hyperthyroidism that later progressed to Graves' ophthalmopathy. CDR3s include the opening cysteine and the closing phenylalanine or tryptophan. A D gene is named only where the DNA matches it firmly. Clone size is shown for a subset of rows, as once, few, many or a class of expanded clone.

V gene	J gene	clone size	CDR3 length	D gene	CDR3 DNA	CDR3 protein
TRBV14	TRBJ1-2	NA	13	NA	TGTGCCAGCAGCCAAGGTCCCTTCATTGGCTACACCTTC	CASSQGPFIGYTF
TRBV5-1	TRBJ2-7	many	14	NA	TGCGCCAGCACCAAGGCCACAGGGCGGCACGAGCAGTACTTC	CASTKATGRHEQYF
TRBV6-2/TRBV6-3	TRBJ1-5	NA	14	TRBD1	TGTGCCAGCAGCCAGGACAGGTTGAATCAGCCCCAGCATTTT	CASSQDRLNQPQHF
TRBV28	TRBJ1-1	many	17	NA	TGTGCCAGCACTCCTGATGGGGCCCGGGGGATGAACACTGAAGCTTTCTTT	CASTPDGARGMNTEAFF
TRBV19	TRBJ2-7	few	14	NA	TGTGCCAGTAGGCCCCACAGGAACTCCTACGAGCAGTACTTC	CASRPHRNSYEQYF
TRBV5-1	TRBJ1-3	many	14	NA	TGCGCCAGCAGCTTGGCCGGAACTGGAAACACCATATATTTT	CASSLAGTGNTIYF
TRBV3-1	TRBJ1-2	many	12	NA	TGTGCCAGCAGCCAAGCCGACTATGGCTACACCTTC	CASSQADYGYTF
TRBV6-2/TRBV6-3	TRBJ2-1	many	14	TRBD2	TGTGCCACCGTGGGCGGGAGCTCCTACAATGAGCAGTTCTTC	CATVGGSSYNEQFF
TRBV6-2/TRBV6-3	TRBJ2-1	few	13	NA	TGTGCCAGCAGTTACGGAGCGGCGAATGAGCAGTTCTTC	CASSYGAANEQFF
TRBV4-2	TRBJ1-1	NA	14	NA	TGTGCCAGCAGCCAAGATAGCTCCAACACTGAAGCTTTCTTT	CASSQDSSNTEAFF
TRBV20-1	TRBJ1-3	many	11	NA	TGCAGTGCTAGACATGGAAACACCATATATTTT	CSARHGNTIYF
TRBV19	TRBJ1-1	NA	13	NA	TGTGCCAGTAGTAACCGCGAAACCACTGAAGCTTTCTTT	CASSNRETTEAFF
TRBV12-3/TRBV12-4	TRBJ1-2	NA	13	NA	TGTGCCAGCAAGTGGAGGGATGACTATGGCTACACCTTC	CASKWRDDYGYTF
TRBV3-1	TRBJ2-7	many	14	TRBD1	TGTGCCAGCAGCCTAGTTGACAGGGGAAGCGAGCAGTACTTC	CASSLVDRGSEQYF
TRBV19	TRBJ2-7	many	18	NA	TGTGCCAGTAGTAGGCGTGTGCGGTGGGGACTTAGCTCCTACGAGCAGTACTTC	CASSRRVRWGLSSYEQYF
TRBV15	TRBJ2-5	few	14	TRBD1	TGTGCCACCAAGATGGGACAGATTCAAGAGACCCAGTACTTC	CATKMGQIQETQYF
TRBV6-2/TRBV6-3	TRBJ1-4	few	14	TRBD1	TGTGCCAGCAGTGGGGGACAGGGGCATGAAAAACTGTTTTTT	CASSGGQGHEKLFF
TRBV6-1	TRBJ2-1	NA	16	TRBD2	TGTGCCAGCAGTGAAGGGAGAGCGGGGATATACAATGAGCAGTTCTTC	CASSEGRAGIYNEQFF
TRBV28	TRBJ2-3	many	16	TRBD2	TGTGCCAGCAGTTACGAGGGACTAGCGGACACAGATACGCAGTATTTT	CASSYEGLADTDTQYF
TRBV6-2/TRBV6-3	TRBJ1-1	NA	13	TRBD1	TGTGCCAACGGAGGGGGCGTGAGCACTGAAGCTTTCTTT	CANGGGVSTEAFF
TRBV5-1	TRBJ2-7	NA	17	TRBD2	TGCGCCAGCAGCCCGACGACTAGCGGGAGTATGTCCTACGAGCAGTACTTC	CASSPTTSGSMSYEQYF
TRBV5-1	TRBJ1-6	few	18	NA	TGCGCCAGCAGCTTGGCCGGGGGAGGAGGGCCGAATAATTCACCCCTCCACTTT	CASSLAGGGGPNNSPLHF
TRBV6-5	TRBJ1-5	few	18	NA	TGTGCCAGCAGTTACTCGACCCGGGGAAGATTTGGCAATCAGCCCCAGCATTTT	CASSYSTRGRFGNQPQHF
TRBV7-2	TRBJ2-5	many	20	TRBD2	TGTGCCAGCAGCCATACATACAGTCCAGCGGGAGGGCGGGGACAAGAGACCCAGTACTTC	CASSHTYSPAGGRGQETQYF
TRBV6-6	TRBJ2-4	many	15	TRBD1	TGTGCCAGCAGTTACGACCCGACAGGGAAGGACATTCAGTACTTC	CASSYDPTGKDIQYF
TRBV20-1	TRBJ2-7	many	10	NA	TGCAGTGCTAGTCCCTACGAGCAGTACTTC	CSASPYEQYF
TRBV20-1	TRBJ2-1	many	15	NA	TGCAGTGCTAGACCCGAGGGTGTGGGAATCAATGAGCAGTTCTTC	CSARPEGVGINEQFF
TRBV10-3	TRBJ2-7	many	14	NA	TGTGCCATCAGTGAGAAGGGTAAGGACGACGAGCAGTACTTC	CAISEKGKDDEQYF
TRBV6-1	TRBJ2-2	few	15	TRBD2	TGTGCCAGCAGACAAGCGGGAGGGCACACCGGGGAGCTGTTTTTT	CASRQAGGHTGELFF
TRBV5-6	TRBJ2-1	many	17	TRBD2	TGTGCCAGCAGCCCACCAGAAATAGCGGGAGGGACCAATGAGCAGTTCTTC	CASSPPEIAGGTNEQFF
TRBV25-1	TRBJ2-7	NA	15	NA	TGTGCCAGCAGTGACCCAGGGTTGGGAGACTACGAGCAGTACTTC	CASSDPGLGDYEQYF
TRBV2	TRBJ1-5	NA	18	NA	TGTGCCAGCAGTGAATTGGCGACAGGCTATTATAGCAATCAGCCCCAGCATTTT	CASSELATGYYSNQPQHF
TRBV28	TRBJ1-2	many	15	TRBD1	TGTGCCAGCAGTTTACTGGACAGGGTAAATCATGGCTACACCTTC	CASSLLDRVNHGYTF
TRBV18	TRBJ2-3	few	16	NA	TGTGCCAGCTCACCACCGATACCTACTAGCACAGATACGCAGTATTTT	CASSPPIPTSTDTQYF
TRBV7-9	TRBJ2-2	NA	15	NA	TGTGCCAGCAGCTTACAACTAGTGAACACCGGGGAGCTGTTTTTT	CASSLQLVNTGELFF